The clone carrying this TCR beta chain was observed a handful of times. Antigen unknown. Making TCR cDNA involved 5'RACE template switching, which added UMIs and a universal primer site. TCRdb analysed the 5' RACE reads with MiXCR anew, one entry per CDR3 protein. The table lists roughly 250,000 distinct CDR3 sequences, under 15% of them singletons. Germline CDR1 is LGHDT and CDR2 is YNNKEL (reference sequence). With 3 bases removed from V and 0 bases from J, the gap between germline ends came to 7 bases. This CDR3 region has 14 residues. This record comes from a study of T cells after yellow fever vaccination. At the level of the study: It was SMART-Seq v4 Ultra Low Input that prepared the fractions with low cell numbers.

Study conclusions and caveats: Clones from primary vaccination mostly reappeared after the booster (roughly 95% CD4, approximately 86% CD8). CD4 and CD8 compartments shared a small share of clonotypes, likely from convergent recombination.

V is TRBV3-1 and J is TRBJ2-3; TRBD2 is a possible D gene (5 bases). The sequenced sample was CD4+ T cells sorted from PBMCs, obtained 45 days after the yellow fever booster vaccination. The sequence was collected from a man in his thirties or forties who received the YFV17D yellow fever vaccine. The CDR3 sequence: CASSQTMSTDTQYF. CDR3 bases: TGTGCCAGCAGCCAGACTATGAGCACAGATACGCAGTATTTT.